These T cell receptor beta chains were read from a single sample in a study of response to subunit inactivated influenza vaccine. TCRdb independently ran MiXCR on the RT-PCR reads; one entry per CDR3 protein. Of 650,000 to 850,000 distinct CDR3 sequences in the sample, around 13% are singletons; the top ten hold approximately 6.5%. Sample: PBMCs from blood, taken approximately 15 days before vaccination. The receptor source for this set is a man aged 45-60 years who received an inactivated influenza vaccine. The CDR3 runs from the conserved cysteine through the conserved F or W. The D gene is left open where the match is weak. Part of the rows lack a size; the others show once, few, many or a class for expanded clones.

>TRBJ2-7|TRBV20-1|.|.
TGCAGTGCTCGGGACCACAACTACGAGCAGTACTTC
CSARDHNYEQYF
>TRBJ2-7|TRBV27|TRBD2|few
TGTGCCAGCAGTGGTCCCAGGACTAGCGGCTCCTACGAGCAGTACTTC
CASSGPRTSGSYEQYF
>TRBJ2-4|TRBV11-3|.|.
TGTGCCAGCAGCTTGGGGGCAGGAGGGAGGGACATTCAGTACTTC
CASSLGAGGRDIQYF
>TRBJ2-1|TRBV10-3|.|.
TGTGCCATCAGTACTGGTAGCAATGAGCAGTTCTTC
CAISTGSNEQFF
>TRBJ2-1|TRBV29-1|.|once
TGCAGCGGTACTATTGAAAGTTTTTGGAATGAGCAGTTCTTC
CSGTIESFWNEQFF
>TRBJ2-4|TRBV20-1|TRBD2|.
TGCAGTGCTAGAGATCGCGGGGGACTAGCGGGAATCATAGCCAAAAACATTCAGTACTTC
CSARDRGGLAGIIAKNIQYF
>TRBJ1-3|TRBV4-1|TRBD1|many
TGCGCCAGCAGCCGAGAGGACAGGGCGGCTTTCTCTGGAAACACCATATATTTT
CASSREDRAAFSGNTIYF
>TRBJ2-1|TRBV20-1|TRBD2|.
TGCAGTGCTAGCCCTCCGGCTACTAGCGGGTTCTACAATGAGCAGTTCTTC
CSASPPATSGFYNEQFF
>TRBJ2-3|TRBV29-1|.|few
TGCAGCGTGGTTTACGGGACCGAACAGGAACGGTATTTT
CSVVYGTEQERYF
>TRBJ2-3|TRBV9|TRBD1|.
TGTGCCAGCAGCCTTCAGGGACAGGGGACAGATACGCAGTATTTT
CASSLQGQGTDTQYF
>TRBJ1-1|TRBV10-3|.|.
TGTGCCATCAGAACAAGTTCGGGGACTAAAGCTTTCTTT
CAIRTSSGTKAFF
>TRBJ1-4|TRBV6-1|TRBD1|once
TGTGCCAGCAGCCGATCCTGGACAGGCTTGCAGGAAAAACTGTTTTTT
CASSRSWTGLQEKLFF
>TRBJ2-2|TRBV5-1|TRBD2|many
TGCGCCAGCAGCTTGGAAGTGTTAGCGGGGGGGCTCACCGGGGAGCTGTTTTTT
CASSLEVLAGGLTGELFF
>TRBJ1-4|TRBV29-1|.|.
TGCAGCGTTGGATGGGGACGTGAAAAACTGTTTTTT
CSVGWGREKLFF